The rows below give T cell receptor beta chains drawn from one sample of a study of OX40 agonist ivuxolimab in advanced cancers. Measured with immunoSEQ multiplex PCR; TCRdb has only the in-frame clones, and not every one. The profile shows approximately 76,000 clones, around 94% of them singletons. The input for sequencing was CD4+ or CD8+ T cells sorted from blood, taken in a trial of the OX40 agonist ivuxolimab. The receptors were sampled from an adult with an advanced solid tumor such as melanoma, head and neck, liver or kidney cancer. The CDR3 runs from the conserved cysteine through the conserved F or W. The D gene is left open where the match is weak. Only some rows state a clone size, as once, few, many or a class for expanded clones.

CASTKTTPGGFNEQFF | TGTGCCAGCACCAAAACCACGCCAGGGGGCTTCAATGAGCAGTTCTTC | TRBJ2-1 | TRBV21-1 | 16 | once | NA
CSVDGVSGEGNEQYF | TGCAGCGTTGACGGAGTGTCGGGAGAAGGTAACGAGCAGTACTTC | TRBJ2-7 | TRBV29-1 | 15 | once | NA
CASSPDRDGTDTQYF | TGCGCCAGCAGCCCGGACAGGGACGGGACAGATACGCAGTATTTT | TRBJ2-3 | TRBV4-1 | 15 | NA | TRBD1
CSAPGNTEAFF | TGCAGTGCTCCGGGGAACACTGAAGCTTTCTTT | TRBJ1-1 | TRBV20-1 | 11 | NA | NA
CASSQDRGETQYF | TGTGCCAGCAGCCAAGACAGGGGTGAGACCCAGTACTTC | TRBJ2-5 | TRBV4-2 | 13 | NA | NA
CASSPTSNEQYF | TGTGCCAGCAGCCCGACTAGTAACGAGCAGTACTTC | TRBJ2-7 | TRBV6-6 | 12 | NA | NA
CASSGGHGETPSYEQYF | TGTGCCAGCAGCGGGGGGCACGGGGAGACCCCCTCCTACGAGCAGTACTTC | TRBJ2-7 | TRBV7-9 | 17 | NA | NA
CATSRDHGTGVEQYF | TGTGCCACCAGCAGAGATCATGGGACAGGGGTCGAGCAGTACTTC | TRBJ2-7 | TRBV15 | 15 | NA | TRBD1
CASSSAGTAFYEQYF | TGTGCCAGCAGCTCAGCGGGGACAGCTTTTTACGAGCAGTACTTC | TRBJ2-7 | TRBV2 | 15 | NA | NA
CASSSSFWNTEAFF | TGTGCCAGCAGTTCCTCGTTCTGGAACACTGAAGCTTTCTTT | TRBJ1-1 | TRBV6-6 | 14 | NA | NA
CASSFGETQYF | TGCGCCAGCAGCTTTGGGGAGACCCAGTACTTC | TRBJ2-5 | TRBV5-1 | 11 | NA | NA
CASSEGQGNTEAFF | TGTGCCAGCAGTGAGGGACAGGGGAACACTGAAGCTTTCTTT | TRBJ1-1 | TRBV6-4 | 14 | NA | TRBD1
CASSTRTGISYEQYF | TGTGCCAGCAGCACCCGGACAGGGATCTCCTACGAGCAGTACTTC | TRBJ2-7 | TRBV13 | 15 | NA | TRBD1
CASSSDGLAGANEQFF | TGTGCCAGCAGCTCCGACGGACTAGCGGGAGCTAATGAGCAGTTCTTC | TRBJ2-1 | TRBV5-4 | 16 | NA | TRBD2
CASSLRPRAGLDYNEQFF | TGTGCCAGCAGCTTAAGACCCAGAGCGGGGCTGGACTACAATGAGCAGTTCTTC | TRBJ2-1 | TRBV7-2 | 18 | NA | TRBD2
CASKDSGLSYEQYF | TGTGCCAGCAAGGATAGCGGCCTTTCCTACGAGCAGTACTTC | TRBJ2-7 | TRBV28 | 14 | NA | NA
CASSHRPYLDLFF | TGCGCCAGCAGCCATAGGCCGTATCTAGATCTGTTCTTC | TRBJ2-1 | TRBV4-1 | 13 | NA | NA
CASSAPGPNTEAFF | TGTGCCAGCAGCGCTCCTGGCCCGAACACTGAAGCTTTCTTT | TRBJ1-1 | TRBV5-4 | 14 | NA | NA
CASSYGRNTEAFF | TGTGCCAGCAGCTACGGGAGGAACACTGAAGCTTTCTTT | TRBJ1-1 | TRBV7-9 | 13 | NA | NA
CASSQESGYPVWEQYF | TGCGCCAGCAGCCAAGAGAGCGGCTATCCCGTGTGGGAGCAGTACTTC | TRBJ2-7 | TRBV4-1 | 16 | NA | NA
CASSQGTGGSGELFF | TGCGCCAGCAGCCAAGGGACAGGGGGCTCCGGGGAGCTGTTTTTT | TRBJ2-2 | TRBV4-3 | 15 | NA | TRBD1
CSVRGEGRVMLEKLFF | TGCAGCGTTAGGGGTGAGGGGAGAGTGATGTTGGAAAAACTGTTTTTT | TRBJ1-4 | TRBV29-1 | 16 | NA | NA
CASSQNYYVTSGYEQYF | TGCGCCAGCAGCCAAAATTATTACGTTACTAGCGGCTACGAGCAGTACTTC | TRBJ2-7 | TRBV4-3 | 17 | NA | TRBD2
CASRVRGTDTQYF | TGTGCCAGCAGGGTCAGGGGTACAGATACGCAGTATTTT | TRBJ2-3 | TRBV6-1 | 13 | NA | NA
CASSASDRGLLEQYF | TGTGCCAGCAGCGCGTCGGACAGGGGGCTTCTCGAGCAGTACTTC | TRBJ2-7 | TRBV9 | 15 | NA | TRBD1
CASSFTNEQFF | TGTGCCAGCAGTTTTACGAATGAGCAGTTCTTC | TRBJ2-1 | TRBV28 | 11 | NA | NA
CASSAEAGTSGPNPFF | TGTGCCAGCAGCGCGGAGGCCGGGACTAGCGGCCCAAACCCGTTCTTC | TRBJ2-1 | TRBV9 | 16 | NA | TRBD2
CASRRGHEQFF | TGTGCCAGTAGGAGGGGTCATGAGCAGTTCTTC | TRBJ2-1 | TRBV19 | 11 | NA | NA